Presented here are 16 T cell receptor beta chains from one specimen sequenced in a study of cytomegalovirus exposure and HLA in healthy donors. The PCR made use of 60 Vbeta and 13 Jbeta primers. The data were produced by immunoSEQ multiplex PCR, yet TCRdb's version contains in-frame clones alone and is incomplete. In the table there are some 70,000 clones, roughly 80% of which are singletons. The sample consisted of PBMCs. The receptors were sampled from a male donor in good health and CMV-seropositive.

The chain uses TRBV14 and TRBJ2-3, with 12 bases fitting TRBD2. CDR1 and CDR2 from the germline V gene are SGHDN and FVKESK. V lost 4 bases to trimming and J lost 14 bases; unmatched junction nucleotides: 16. The CDR3 contains 16 residues. The CDR3 here is CASSRYDGLAGGPWYF. CDR3 bases: TGTGCCAGCAGCCGGTATGACGGGCTAGCGGGGGGGCCTTGGTATTTT.

The chain's CDR3 is CASSVGPSGGWGDTQYF. DNA for the CDR3: TGTGCCAGCAGCGTAGGTCCTAGCGGGGGCTGGGGGGATACGCAGTATTTT. The chain recombines TRBV9 with TRBJ2-3, with TRBD2 matching 10 bases. Germline V lookup: CDR1 SGDLS, CDR2 YYNGEE. The junction had 10 bases not matched to a gene; V was cut back by 0 bases and J by 6 bases. The CDR3 length is 17 residues.

V and J are TRBV19 and TRBJ2-5; D is possibly TRBD2 (6 bases). Germline-derived CDR1 and CDR2 are LNHDA and SQIVND (reference sequence). V was clipped by 5 bases and J by 5 bases, with 12 bases between them. The CDR3 runs 13 residues. The CDR3 is CASSPGEVETQYF. In DNA, the CDR3 is TGTGCCAGTAGTCCCGGGGAGGTGGAGACCCAGTACTTC.

The chain uses TRBV4-3 and TRBJ2-1, with TRBD2 identical over 11 bases. Per germline, CDR1 LGHNA and CDR2 YSLEER. This CDR3 spans 18 amino acids. V dropped 0 bases and J dropped 4; count of bases not matched to a gene: 8. The DNA of the CDR3 is TGCGCCAGCAGCCAAGAGACGATAGCGGGGGGGCCTTACAATGAGCAGTTCTTC. It is translated as CASSQETIAGGPYNEQFF.

The count of this clone is one. The chain is built from TRBV19 and TRBJ1-4; D may be TRBD1 (5 bases). The V end was cut by 6 bases, the J end by 0 bases, with 5 bases between. CDR1 is LNHDA and CDR2 is SQIVND in the germline V gene (reference sequence). The CDR3 has 13 residues. The CDR3: CASSRATNEKLFF. The CDR3 coding sequence is TGTGCCAGTAGCAGGGCAACTAATGAAAAACTGTTTTTT.

The J gene is TRBJ1-6, the V gene TRBV19; TRBD1 matches 10 bases. This CDR3 has 14 residues. With V trimmed by 5 bases and J by 9 bases, 4 bases remained unmatched. Per germline, CDR1 LNHDA and CDR2 SQIVND (reference sequence). The CDR3 loop is CASSRQGAVSPLHF. The CDR3 nucleotides are TGTGCCAGTAGTCGACAGGGGGCCGTTTCACCCCTCCACTTT.

The chain joins TRBV7-2 to TRBJ2-2, with 9 bases identical to TRBD2. There are 17 residues in the CDR3. CDR1 is SGHTA, CDR2 FQGNSA, per germline. J gave up 4 bases and V 4 bases, and 10 bases lay outside the gene matches. CDR3 loop: CASSSYIGTSPTGELFF. The CDR3 DNA is TGTGCCAGCAGCTCCTACATCGGGACTAGCCCCACCGGGGAGCTGTTTTTT.

This clone appeared once. The V call is TRBV5-4, the J call TRBJ1-1; a weak D match, TRBD1 (6 bases). Germline CDR1 reads SGHNT; CDR2 reads YYREEE (reference sequence). CDR3 length: 15 residues. Trimming removed 0 bases from V and 8 bases from J, with 17 bases in between. DNA for the CDR3: TGTGCCAGCAGCTTGGGAGGTCTGGGACACCCGGAAGCTTTCTTT. This codes for CASSLGGLGHPEAFF.

The chain has TRBV5-1 and TRBJ2-7, with a tentative D call TRBD1 (6 bases). The CDR3 is made up of 14 amino acids. Per the germline V gene, CDR1 is SGHRS and CDR2 is YFSETQ. Trimming took off 4 bases at V and 2 bases at J, with 13 bases between the two ends. The CDR3 DNA follows: TGCGCCAGCAGCCTCCGGACAGATCCCTACGAGCAGTACTTC. Its protein product is CASSLRTDPYEQYF.

This rearrangement joins TRBV7-9 to TRBJ2-5, with D perhaps TRBD2 (6 bases). The CDR3 is 14 amino acids. Germline CDR1 SEHNR, CDR2 FQNEAQ (reference sequence). Trimming removed 2 bases at V and 2 bases at J, with 9 bases between. The CDR3 is CASSLKGRQETQYF. The CDR3 region has the DNA TGTGCCAGCAGCTTAAAAGGGAGGCAAGAGACCCAGTACTTC.

The genes are TRBV6-5 and TRBJ2-3; possible D gene TRBD2, 6 bases. The CDR3 extends over 14 amino acids. Germline V gives CDR1 MNHEY, CDR2 SVGAGI. V gave up 0 bases and J gave up 5 bases, with 9 bases separating them. This CDR3 reads CASSYSTRRDTQYF. CDR3 nucleotide sequence: TGTGCCAGCAGTTACTCGACTAGGCGAGATACGCAGTATTTT.

The V gene is TRBV19, the J gene TRBJ1-5; the match to TRBD1 covers 9 bases. The V gene end was trimmed by 8 bases and the J gene end by 14 bases; junction bases not matched to a gene: 16. Per the germline V gene, CDR1 is LNHDA and CDR2 is SQIVND (reference sequence). The CDR3 is 14 amino acids. CDR3 nucleotides: TGTGCCAGTGCCCCGGGACAGGGTGGGTTTTTTGAGCATTTT. Residues: CASAPGQGGFFEHF. The full variable domain, its missing parts supplied by reference TRBV19 and TRBJ1-5, is DGGITQSPKYLFRKEGQNVTLSCEQNLNHDAMYWYRQDPGQGLRLIYYSQIVNDFQKGDIAEGYSVSREKKESFPLTVTSAQKNPTAFYLCASAPGQGGFFEHFGDGTRLSIL.

Concerning this clone itself: One junction end does not reproduce the germline sequence, and a read error may be involved. J is TRBJ2-3 and V is TRBV4-1, with TRBD2 matching over 9 bases. Germline-derived CDR1 and CDR2 are MGHRA and YSYEKL. The CDR3 has 15 amino acids. The DNA for the CDR3 is TGCACCAGCAGTGCTAGCGGGGTAGGCACAGATACGCAGTATTTT. It translates to CTSSASGVGTDTQYF.

The chain recombines TRBV5-6 with TRBJ2-1; weak D call: TRBD2 (6 bases). Germline lookup yields CDR1 SGHDT and CDR2 YYEEEE. Trimming pared 2 bases from V and 10 bases from J, leaving 19 bases between. The CDR3 is 15 amino acids. The CDR3 DNA follows: TGTGCCAGCAGCTTTTCCTCTCTGGGAGGAAACGAGCAGTTCTTC. Encoded protein: CASSFSSLGGNEQFF. Variable domain in full (rest from reference TRBV5-6 and TRBJ2-1): DAGVTQSPTHLIKTRGQQVTLRCSPKSGHDTVSWYQQALGQGPQFIFQYYEEEERQRGNFPDRFSGHQFPNYSSELNVNALLLGDSALYLCASSFSSLGGNEQFFGPGTRLTVL.

This chain uses TRBV7-9 with TRBJ1-4; 8 bases align to TRBD1. The CDR3 runs to 16 residues. Germline trimming cut 4 bases from V and 5 bases from J; bases unmatched to any gene: 9. CDR1 is SEHNR and CDR2 is FQNEAQ in the germline V gene (reference sequence). CDR3 bases: TGTGCCAGCAGCTCCACAGGGGGGATGAAAAATGAAAAACTGTTTTTT. Its protein is CASSSTGGMKNEKLFF.

This clone came up once. The chain joins TRBV5-4 to TRBJ1-1, with TRBD1 matching over 10 bases. Germline CDR1 is SGHNT and CDR2 is YYREEE (reference sequence). The CDR3 has 17 residues. The trim removed 4 bases at V and 1 base at J, leaving 10 bases unmatched. DNA of the CDR3: TGTGCCAGCAGCAAGGGGACAGGGGTGTTAAAGAACACTGAAGCTTTCTTT. Amino acids: CASSKGTGVLKNTEAFF.